This T cell receptor beta chain was retrieved from a study of cytomegalovirus exposure and HLA in healthy donors. Overall study: The same platform was used for the roughly 120 validation repertoires as for the 666 first-cohort repertoires, as reported in a later analysis. Findings and caveats of the study: A list of 150 to 200 TCR beta chains associated with cytomegalovirus was given.

Details on this clone: Its matching antigen is unknown.

Data came from immunoSEQ multiplex PCR; TCRdb stores just in-frame clones and leaves some out. Here the sample spans 200,000 to 300,000 clones, around 88% being singletons. What was sequenced was PBMCs. This clonotype originated in a woman in her 30s in good health and CMV-seropositive.

The CDR3 is CASSLAIPEGGTNNEQFF. The CDR3 DNA reads as TGCGCCAGCAGCTTGGCCATCCCCGAGGGGGGGACGAACAATGAGCAGTTCTTC. The chain joins TRBV5-1 to TRBJ2-1; TRBD2 might be the D (7 bases). Trimming took 0 bases from V and 5 from J, leaving 21 bases between them. The CDR3 extends over 18 amino acids. CDR1 SGHRS and CDR2 YFSETQ come from the germline V gene.